The 11 T cell receptor beta chains below come from one sample, sequenced in a study of CD8+ T cells in alopecia areata (dated by TCRdb to the late 2010s). The time point label here, explained by the study, means: baseline before oral tofacitinib. To prepare the library, the immunoSEQ multiplex PCR assay was applied. For TCR sequencing, RNA was extracted from every sample and reverse transcribed into cDNA to serve as template. TCRdb obtained this table from immuneACCESS and retained in-frame rearrangements with V and J assigned. These tables miss some clones; where compared with another copy, unresolved V genes account for less than half of the shortfall, and the remainder is unexplained. The sample records 150,000 to 200,000 clones, 59% of which are singletons. The ten largest make up under 15% of the sample. Sequencing was performed on CD4+ T cells sorted from blood, taken at week 0. Source of these receptors: a human donor with alopecia areata.

The chain combines TRBV4-2 with TRBJ1-2; D gene ambiguous. Trimming stripped 0 bases from V and 5 bases from J, with 7 bases between. CDR1 and CDR2 from the germline V gene are LGHNA and YNFKEQ. The CDR3 covers 13 residues. The CDR3 coding sequence is TGTGCCAGCAGCCAAGATGTATATTATGGCTACACCTTC. Protein sequence: CASSQDVYYGYTF.

The genes are TRBV6-5 and TRBJ2-1; D may be TRBD2 (5 bases). The CDR3 totals 16 residues. V was cut by 2 bases and J by 12 bases, with 23 bases left in between. The germline gives CDR1 MNHEY, CDR2 SVGAGI. CDR3 bases: TGTGCCAGCAGTTACGGCATTCGGGGTGTCATAGCAGCGCAGTTCTTC. Translating gives CASSYGIRGVIAAQFF.

V gene TRBV30 combines with J gene TRBJ2-5; D not resolved. Germline V CDR1 and CDR2: GTSNPN, SVGIG (reference sequence). The CDR3 totals 13 residues. V gave up 3 bases and J gave up 2 bases, with 10 bases separating them. CDR3 protein: CAWSSGSQETQYF. The CDR3, as DNA: TGTGCCTGGAGCTCAGGCAGTCAAGAGACCCAGTACTTC.

Concerning this clone: The sample holds other DNA sequences that translate to the same CDR3. The V call is TRBV7-9, the J call TRBJ2-3; no clear D gene. Trimming took off 5 bases at V and 3 bases at J, with 3 bases between the two ends. The germline V gene has CDR1 SEHNR and CDR2 FQNEAQ (reference sequence). The CDR3 is 11 residues long. The CDR3 DNA reads as TGTGCCAGCAGCCTAACAGATACGCAGTATTTT. As protein: CASSLTDTQYF.

V and J are TRBV29-1 and TRBJ2-3; 16 nucleotides line up with TRBD2. Germline CDR1 is SQVTM and CDR2 is ANQGSEA. The CDR3 is made up of 14 amino acids. Trimming at V came to 6 bases and at J to 8 bases, leaving 5 bases not matched to a gene. For the CDR3, the DNA is TGCAGCGTAGGGACTAGCGGGGGGGCCGGTACGCAGTATTTT. This encodes CSVGTSGGAGTQYF.

The chain links TRBV30 to TRBJ2-6, with D hard to call. The CDR3 has 14 amino acids. CDR1 is GTSNPN and CDR2 is SVGIG in the germline V gene (reference sequence). V lost 2 bases and J lost 0, with 5 bases in between. The CDR3 sequence is CAWSTSSGANVLTF. The DNA of the CDR3 is TGTGCCTGGAGTACGTCCTCTGGGGCCAACGTCCTGACTTTC.

The genes are TRBV6-6 and TRBJ2-5, with 8 nucleotides matching TRBD2. The trim removed 6 bases at V and 1 base at J, leaving 7 bases unmatched. Germline assignment: CDR1 MNHNY and CDR2 SVGAGI (reference sequence). The CDR3 contains 15 residues. The CDR3 sequence: CASRTAGAIQETQYF. Here the CDR3 DNA reads TGTGCCAGCAGAACAGCGGGGGCCATCCAAGAGACCCAGTACTTC.

The V call is TRBV11-2, the J call TRBJ2-7; D is undetermined. Looked up from germline, CDR1 is SGHAT and CDR2 is FQNNGV. This CDR3 has 11 amino acids. The V gene lost 4 bases and the J gene lost 8 bases, with 9 bases spanning the gap. In DNA form, the CDR3 reads TGTGCCAGCAGCTCTAACCGTAAGCAGTACTTC. Its translation is CASSSNRKQYF. Together with reference TRBV11-2 and TRBJ2-7, the CDR3 gives the full variable domain: EAGVAQSPRYKIIEKRQSVAFWCNPISGHATLYWYQQILGQGPKLLIQFQNNGVVDDSQLPKDRFSAERLKGVDSTLKIQPAKLEDSAVYLCASSSNRKQYFGPGTRLTVT.

This clone came up once. This chain connects TRBV29-1 to TRBJ2-7, with TRBD1 matching 12 bases. The CDR3 runs to 14 residues. V gave up 6 bases and J gave up 5 bases; unmatched junction bases: 8. Germline assignment: CDR1 SQVTM and CDR2 ANQGSEA. CDR3 residues: CSVEGQGASNEQYF. The CDR3 DNA follows: TGCAGCGTGGAGGGACAGGGGGCGTCGAACGAGCAGTACTTC.

The chain links TRBV11-2 to TRBJ2-1; D perhaps matches TRBD2 (6 bases). Germline V lookup: CDR1 SGHAT, CDR2 FQNNGV. V lost 1 base and J lost 9, with 16 bases in between. This CDR3 comprises 15 residues. CDR3 DNA sequence: TGTGCCAGCAGCTTAGTTCGGGCAGAGCGGGCTGAGCAGTTCTTC. This translates into CASSLVRAERAEQFF.

The J gene is TRBJ2-7, the V gene TRBV6-7; no definite D call. TRBV6-7 is treated as an ORF (open reading frame) with a function not yet certain. The CDR3 is made up of 17 amino acids. The V end lost 4 bases, the J end lost 2 bases, and 21 bases lay between the germline ends. The CDR3 reads CASSSPPPRTGPYEQYF. Written as DNA, the CDR3 is TGTGCCAGCAGTTCCCCACCCCCACGGACGGGCCCCTACGAGCAGTACTTC.